This T cell receptor beta chain was sequenced during a study of blood T cell repertoires in COVID-19. Germline-derived CDR1 and CDR2 are SEHNR and FQNEAQ (reference sequence). The CDR3 length is 16 residues. J gave up 8 bases and V 5 bases, and 14 bases lay outside the gene matches. In the original processing: Reference gene primers were amplified, and this amplification served to estimate nucleated cell counts. Measured with immunoSEQ multiplex PCR; TCRdb has only the in-frame clones, and not every one. From that table come the V and J calls and clone size; the DNA was used to work out D and trimming. The profile covers 200,000 to 300,000 clones, with approximately 86% appearing a single time and roughly 2% taken by the ten largest.

The sample comprised peripheral blood. This TCR came from a man aged 25-45 years with active or convalescent COVID-19. This chain uses TRBV7-9 with TRBJ2-1, with TRBD2 identical over 8 bases. CDR3 residues: CASSPPSGGYEDEQFF. The DNA for the CDR3 is TGTGCCAGCAGCCCCCCGTCGGGGGGGTACGAGGATGAGCAGTTCTTC.